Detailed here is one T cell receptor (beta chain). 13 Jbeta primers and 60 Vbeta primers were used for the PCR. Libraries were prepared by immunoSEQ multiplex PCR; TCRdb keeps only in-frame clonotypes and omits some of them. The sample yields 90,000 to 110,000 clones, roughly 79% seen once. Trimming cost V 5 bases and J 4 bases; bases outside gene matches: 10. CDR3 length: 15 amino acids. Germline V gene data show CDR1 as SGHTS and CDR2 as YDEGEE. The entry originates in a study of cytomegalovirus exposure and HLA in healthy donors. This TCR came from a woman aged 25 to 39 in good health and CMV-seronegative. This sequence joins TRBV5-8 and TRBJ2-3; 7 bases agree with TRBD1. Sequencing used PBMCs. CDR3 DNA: TGTGCCAGCAGGCAGGGACAGTCTGAAGCAGATACGCAGTATTTT. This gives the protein CASRQGQSEADTQYF.